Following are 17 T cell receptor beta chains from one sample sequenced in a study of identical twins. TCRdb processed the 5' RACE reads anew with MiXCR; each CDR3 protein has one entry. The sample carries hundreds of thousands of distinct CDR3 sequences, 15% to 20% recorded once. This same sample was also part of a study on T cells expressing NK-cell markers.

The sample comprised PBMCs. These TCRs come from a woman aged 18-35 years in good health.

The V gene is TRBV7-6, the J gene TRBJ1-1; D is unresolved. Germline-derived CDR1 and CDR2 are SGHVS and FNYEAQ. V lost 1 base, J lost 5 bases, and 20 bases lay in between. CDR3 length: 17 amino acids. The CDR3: CASSLGGSPLRGTEAFF. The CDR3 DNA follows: TGTGCCAGCAGCTTAGGGGGTTCACCGTTAAGAGGTACTGAAGCTTTCTTT.

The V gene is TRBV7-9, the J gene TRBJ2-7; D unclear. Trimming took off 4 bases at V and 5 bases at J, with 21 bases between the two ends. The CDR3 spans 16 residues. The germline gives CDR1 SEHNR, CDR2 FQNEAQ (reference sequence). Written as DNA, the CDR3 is TGTGCCAGCAGCTCACCGCCGTTTGACGCTCGGCACGAGCAGTACTTC. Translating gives CASSSPPFDARHEQYF.

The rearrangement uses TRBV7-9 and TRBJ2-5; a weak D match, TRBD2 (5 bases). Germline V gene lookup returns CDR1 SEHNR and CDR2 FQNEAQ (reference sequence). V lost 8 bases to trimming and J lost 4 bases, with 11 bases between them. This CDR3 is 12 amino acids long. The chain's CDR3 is CASVRTRETQYF. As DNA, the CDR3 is TGTGCCAGCGTAAGAACTAGAGAGACCCAGTACTTC.

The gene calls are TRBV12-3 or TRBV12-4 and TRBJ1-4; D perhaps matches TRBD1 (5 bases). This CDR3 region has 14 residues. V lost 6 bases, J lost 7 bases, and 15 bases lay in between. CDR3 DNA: TGTGCCAGCAGCCAAGGGGCCCAGGGTGAAAAACTGTTTTTT. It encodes CASSQGAQGEKLFF.

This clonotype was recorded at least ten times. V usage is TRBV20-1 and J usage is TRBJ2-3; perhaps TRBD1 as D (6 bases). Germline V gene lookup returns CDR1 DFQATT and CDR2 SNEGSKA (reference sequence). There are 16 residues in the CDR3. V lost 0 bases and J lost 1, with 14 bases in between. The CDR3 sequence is CSARDLGTPRTDTQYF. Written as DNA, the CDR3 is TGCAGTGCTAGAGATCTCGGGACACCGCGCACAGATACGCAGTATTTT.

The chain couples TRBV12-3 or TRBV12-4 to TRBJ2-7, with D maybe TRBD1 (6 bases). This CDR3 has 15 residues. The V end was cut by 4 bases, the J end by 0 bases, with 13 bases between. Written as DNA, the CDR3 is TGTGCCAGCAGTTCAACAGGGTCCCTCTCCTACGAGCAGTACTTC. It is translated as CASSSTGSLSYEQYF.

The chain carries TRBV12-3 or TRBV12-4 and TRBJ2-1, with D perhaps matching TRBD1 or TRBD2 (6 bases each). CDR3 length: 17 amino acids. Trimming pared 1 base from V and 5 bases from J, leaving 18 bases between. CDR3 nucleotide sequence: TGTGCCAGCAGTTTAGGCAGGGCGGAGGGGGGACACAATGAGCAGTTCTTC. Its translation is CASSLGRAEGGHNEQFF.

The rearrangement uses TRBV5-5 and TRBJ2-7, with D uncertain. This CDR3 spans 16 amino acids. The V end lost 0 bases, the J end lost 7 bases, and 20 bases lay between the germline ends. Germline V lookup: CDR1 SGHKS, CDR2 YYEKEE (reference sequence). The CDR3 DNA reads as TGTGCCAGCAGCTTGGTTGGGTCGGTTAGGGTCGGTGAGCAGTACTTC. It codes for CASSLVGSVRVGEQYF.

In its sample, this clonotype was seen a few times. For the CDR3, the DNA is TGTGCCAGCAGCGTCACTAGCGGAGGGGGAGAGCAGTACTTC. This codes for CASSVTSGGGEQYF. This chain uses TRBV7-2 with TRBJ2-7, with 8 positions matching TRBD2. V lost 5 bases and J lost 7; bases outside the gene matches: 10. Germline V gene lookup returns CDR1 SGHTA and CDR2 FQGNSA. The CDR3 consists of 14 residues.

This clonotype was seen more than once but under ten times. This CDR3 reads CASSPYSGGGGVEEKLFF. The CDR3 nucleotides are TGTGCCAGCAGCCCCTACTCAGGGGGCGGGGGGGTCGAAGAAAAACTGTTTTTT. The gene calls are TRBV3-1 and TRBJ1-4, with 8 bases fitting TRBD1. This CDR3 spans 18 amino acids. J lost 8 bases, V lost 4 bases, and 18 bases had no gene match. The V gene's germline CDR1 is LGHDT and CDR2 YNNKEL (reference sequence). Complete variable domain (other parts from reference TRBV3-1 and TRBJ1-4): DTAVSQTPKYLVTQMGNDKSIKCEQNLGHDTMYWYKQDSKKFLKIMFSYNNKELIINETVPNRFSPKSPDKAHLNLHINSLELGDSAVYFCASSPYSGGGGVEEKLFFGSGTQLSVL.

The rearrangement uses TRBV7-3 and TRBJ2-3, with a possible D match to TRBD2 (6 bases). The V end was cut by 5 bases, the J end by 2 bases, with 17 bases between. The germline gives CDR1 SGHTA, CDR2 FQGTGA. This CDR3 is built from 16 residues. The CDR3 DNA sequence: TGTGCCAGCAGCCAGACTAGGGGCCGGGACACAGATACGCAGTATTTT. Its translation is CASSQTRGRDTDTQYF.

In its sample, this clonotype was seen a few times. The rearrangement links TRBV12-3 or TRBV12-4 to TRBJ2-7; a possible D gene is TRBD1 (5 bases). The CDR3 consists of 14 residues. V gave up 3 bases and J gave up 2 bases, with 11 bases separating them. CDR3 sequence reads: CASSLRQNTYEQYF. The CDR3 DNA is TGTGCCAGCAGTTTGAGACAGAATACCTACGAGCAGTACTTC.

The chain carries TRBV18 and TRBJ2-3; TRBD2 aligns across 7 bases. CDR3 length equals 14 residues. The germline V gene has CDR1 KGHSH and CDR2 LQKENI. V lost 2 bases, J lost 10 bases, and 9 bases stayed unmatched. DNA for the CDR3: TGTGCCAGCTCACCAACCGTCCGGGGGGTATCGCAGTATTTT. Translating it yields CASSPTVRGVSQYF.

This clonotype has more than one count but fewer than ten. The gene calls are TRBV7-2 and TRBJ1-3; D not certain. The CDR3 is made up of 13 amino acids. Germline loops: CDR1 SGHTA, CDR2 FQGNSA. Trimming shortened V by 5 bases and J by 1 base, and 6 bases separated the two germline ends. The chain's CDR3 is CASSMDSGNTIYF. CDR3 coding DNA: TGTGCCAGCAGCATGGATTCTGGAAACACCATATATTTT.

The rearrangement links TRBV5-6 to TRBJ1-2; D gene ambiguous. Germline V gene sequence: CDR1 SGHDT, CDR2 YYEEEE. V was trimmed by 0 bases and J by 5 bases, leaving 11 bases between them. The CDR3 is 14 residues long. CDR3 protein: CASSLANPGYGYTF. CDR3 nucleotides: TGTGCCAGCAGCTTGGCCAACCCAGGATATGGCTACACCTTC.

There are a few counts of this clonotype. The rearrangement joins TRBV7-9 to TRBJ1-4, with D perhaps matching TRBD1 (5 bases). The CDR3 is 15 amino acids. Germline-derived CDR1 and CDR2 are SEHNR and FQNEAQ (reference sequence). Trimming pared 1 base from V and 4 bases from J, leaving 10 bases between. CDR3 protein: CASSLDGGVNEKLFF. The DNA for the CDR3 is TGTGCCAGCAGCTTAGACGGGGGGGTTAATGAAAAACTGTTTTTT.

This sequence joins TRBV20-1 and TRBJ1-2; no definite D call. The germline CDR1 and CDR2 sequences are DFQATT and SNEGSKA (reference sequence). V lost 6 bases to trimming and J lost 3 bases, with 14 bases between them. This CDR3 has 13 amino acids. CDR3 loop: CSAGQAPDYGYTF. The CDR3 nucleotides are TGCAGTGCGGGCCAGGCTCCGGACTATGGCTACACCTTC.